This TCR beta chain was documented in a study of blood T cell repertoires in COVID-19 (dated by TCRdb to about 2020). Describing the broader study: Samples covering the acute and convalescent phases of COVID-19 were provided by collaborators in the United States, Italy and Spain. Where available, HLA class I and class II types were taken from metadata supplied by the sample provider and were not determined by assay-based typing. Samples came from the ongoing ImmuneRACE study (first 160 participants) plus 1,254 subjects from 6 global collaborators. Deeply sampled blood TCRbeta repertoires from subjects exposed to, actively infected with, or recovered from COVID-19 were included in the dataset. The repertoires were released in a freely available public database intended as a resource for research on the immune response to SARS-CoV-2. A de-identified subject ID, COVID-19 status, age in years and sex were almost always included in the sample metadata. The prospective study material was composed of cDNA or gDNA derived from T cells, B-cell-depleted T cells, or PBMCs.

About this clone itself: Its antigen is not yet known. No quality values exist for individual bases; no much larger clone is one base distant.

Collaborating institutions collected whole blood in K2EDTA tubes following their own protocols. Collaborator samples were shipped for TCRbeta analysis as frozen whole blood, isolated PBMCs, or DNA extracted from either sample type. Broad study findings and their caveats: The amount of clinical and demographic metadata varied by source and participant and was provided uncurated.

TCRbeta CDR3 regions were amplified from genomic DNA using the immunoSEQ Assay, a bias-controlled multiplex PCR. From the authors' description of their analysis: The number of nucleated cells in each sample was estimated from the amplification of reference gene primers within the assay. To quantify the absolute abundance of each unique TCRbeta CDR3 rearrangement, sequence reads were collapsed and filtered. For each sample, productive Simpson clonality was calculated by taking the square root of Simpson's diversity index across productive rearrangements. TCRdb took this table from immuneACCESS and kept in-frame rearrangements with V and J called. Such tables lack part of the clones; where checked against another copy, unresolved V genes explain under half of the gap, and the rest is unexplained. V, J and clone size reflect that table, while D and trimming were determined from the DNA. Counted in this sample were around 170,000 clones; approximately 88% of them appeared once. Jointly, the top ten make up around 3% of the sample.

Inclusive of the bounding cysteine and phenylalanine, the CDR3 is 15 residues long. Of all the DNA, just the CDR3 is kept, 45 bases in frame from base 1. CDR1 SGHAT and CDR2 FQNNGV are derived from the germline V gene. The trim is 6 bases for V and 4 bases for J, with a gap of 18 bases between the germline ends. The rearranged segments are TRBV11-2 and TRBJ1-1; 5 matching bases give a weak D call of TRBD1. The sequence was collected from a man aged 60 to 69 with acute or convalescent COVID-19. The material sequenced was peripheral blood. The sequenced DNA is TGTGCCAGCAGGGCCCAGGGTAGACGTTTCACTGAAGCTTTCTTT. Protein translation: CASRAQGRRFTEAFF.